Listed below are T cell receptor beta chains from one sample, sequenced in a study of cytomegalovirus exposure and HLA in healthy donors. Generated by immunoSEQ multiplex PCR, the TCRdb table keeps only in-frame clones and is missing some. This sample's clone table lists over 120,000 clones. Sequenced sample: PBMCs. The receptors come from a male donor in good health and CMV-seronegative. Each CDR3 is given with its conserved first and last residue. The order of the fields is D gene, V gene, J gene, CDR3 protein, CDR3 DNA. A D gene is named only where the DNA matches it firmly.

D gene: TRBD1
V gene: TRBV9
J gene: TRBJ2-1
CDR3 protein: CASSAAQQGPGHEQFF
CDR3 DNA: TGTGCCAGCAGCGCGGCCCAACAGGGGCCGGGGCATGAGCAGTTCTTC

D gene: -
V gene: TRBV9
J gene: TRBJ1-1
CDR3 protein: CASSVAWATEAFF
CDR3 DNA: TGTGCCAGCAGCGTGGCATGGGCCACTGAAGCTTTCTTT

D gene: -
V gene: TRBV4-1
J gene: TRBJ2-3
CDR3 protein: CASSQDLLVFLTDTQYF
CDR3 DNA: TGCGCCAGCAGCCAAGATCTTCTAGTGTTTCTCACAGATACGCAGTATTTT

D gene: TRBD1
V gene: TRBV2
J gene: TRBJ2-7
CDR3 protein: CASRTGQGSYEQYF
CDR3 DNA: TGTGCCAGCAGGACGGGACAGGGGTCGTACGAGCAGTACTTC

D gene: -
V gene: TRBV7-2
J gene: TRBJ2-3
CDR3 protein: CASSLLTGYSTDTQYF
CDR3 DNA: TGTGCCAGCAGCCTTTTAACAGGGTACAGCACAGATACGCAGTATTTT

D gene: TRBD1
V gene: TRBV6-5
J gene: TRBJ1-2
CDR3 protein: CASRGTGQLGYGYTF
CDR3 DNA: TGTGCCAGCAGGGGGACAGGTCAACTGGGCTATGGCTACACCTTC

D gene: TRBD2
V gene: TRBV30
J gene: TRBJ2-7
CDR3 protein: CAWSVGGARAKF
CDR3 DNA: TGTGCCTGGAGTGTCGGGGGGGCGAGGGCTAAATTC

D gene: -
V gene: TRBV30
J gene: TRBJ2-5
CDR3 protein: CAWSTGQGKETQYF
CDR3 DNA: TGTGCCTGGAGCACCGGGCAGGGGAAAGAGACCCAGTACTTC

D gene: -
V gene: TRBV7-9
J gene: TRBJ1-4
CDR3 protein: CASTTQVNEKLFF
CDR3 DNA: TGTGCCAGCACCACCCAGGTTAATGAAAAACTGTTTTTT

D gene: TRBD2
V gene: TRBV5-1
J gene: TRBJ2-5
CDR3 protein: CASRWGGGLQETQYF
CDR3 DNA: TGCGCCAGCCGCTGGGGCGGGGGGCTACAAGAGACCCAGTACTTC

D gene: TRBD1
V gene: TRBV16
J gene: TRBJ1-1
CDR3 protein: CASSQLTGRAFF
CDR3 DNA: TGTGCCAGCAGCCAATTGACAGGGAGAGCTTTCTTT

D gene: TRBD1
V gene: TRBV28
J gene: TRBJ1-4
CDR3 protein: CASSLSRTGNEKLFF
CDR3 DNA: TGTGCCAGCAGTTTATCCCGGACAGGGAATGAAAAACTGTTTTTT

D gene: -
V gene: TRBV18
J gene: TRBJ2-3
CDR3 protein: CASSPPPSDTQYF
CDR3 DNA: TGTGCCAGCTCACCACCCCCGTCGGATACGCAGTATTTT

D gene: -
V gene: TRBV30
J gene: TRBJ1-1
CDR3 protein: CAWSVGPGTEAFF
CDR3 DNA: TGTGCCTGGAGTGTAGGGCCGGGGACTGAAGCTTTCTTT

D gene: -
V gene: TRBV5-4
J gene: TRBJ1-2
CDR3 protein: CASSLVVAGDYGYTF
CDR3 DNA: TGTGCCAGCAGCTTGGTAGTCGCAGGGGACTATGGCTACACCTTC

D gene: -
V gene: TRBV9
J gene: TRBJ1-1
CDR3 protein: CASSVKGGGNTEAFF
CDR3 DNA: TGTGCCAGCAGCGTAAAGGGAGGAGGAAACACTGAAGCTTTCTTT

D gene: -
V gene: TRBV30
J gene: TRBJ2-2
CDR3 protein: CAWSRTRANTGELFF
CDR3 DNA: TGTGCCTGGAGTAGGACACGCGCGAACACCGGGGAGCTGTTTTTT

D gene: -
V gene: TRBV30
J gene: TRBJ2-6
CDR3 protein: CAWSPRAGANVLTF
CDR3 DNA: TGTGCCTGGAGTCCCAGGGCTGGGGCCAACGTCCTGACTTTC

D gene: -
V gene: TRBV18
J gene: TRBJ1-6
CDR3 protein: CASSPPGGSKGYSPLHF
CDR3 DNA: TGTGCCAGCTCACCACCCGGGGGAAGTAAGGGATATTCACCCCTCCACTTT

D gene: -
V gene: TRBV7-9
J gene: TRBJ1-2
CDR3 protein: CASSRTGYYGYTF
CDR3 DNA: TGTGCCAGCAGCCGAACAGGATACTATGGCTACACCTTC

D gene: TRBD1
V gene: TRBV7-2
J gene: TRBJ1-2
CDR3 protein: CASSFSGQGFGGLNYGYTF
CDR3 DNA: TGTGCCAGCAGCTTTTCGGGACAGGGGTTTGGCGGTCTAAACTATGGCTACACCTTC

D gene: TRBD1
V gene: TRBV6-5
J gene: TRBJ1-5
CDR3 protein: CASRTGDRPQHF
CDR3 DNA: TGTGCCAGCAGGACAGGGGATCGGCCCCAGCATTTT

D gene: -
V gene: TRBV20-1
J gene: TRBJ1-1
CDR3 protein: CSAGHQEAFF
CDR3 DNA: TGCAGTGCTGGTCATCAGGAAGCTTTCTTT

D gene: TRBD1
V gene: TRBV5-1
J gene: TRBJ2-7
CDR3 protein: CASSLDRGSSYEQYF
CDR3 DNA: TGCGCCAGCAGCTTGGACAGGGGAAGCTCCTACGAGCAGTACTTC

D gene: -
V gene: TRBV5-1
J gene: TRBJ2-7
CDR3 protein: CASSTGQISYEQYF
CDR3 DNA: TGCGCCAGCAGCACCGGACAGATATCTTACGAGCAGTACTTC

D gene: -
V gene: TRBV7-2
J gene: TRBJ1-5
CDR3 protein: CASSSRTGNQPQHF
CDR3 DNA: TGTGCCAGCAGCTCCCGTACAGGCAATCAGCCCCAGCATTTT

D gene: -
V gene: TRBV9
J gene: TRBJ1-3
CDR3 protein: CASSVASSGNTIYF
CDR3 DNA: TGTGCCAGCAGCGTAGCTTCCTCTGGAAACACCATATATTTT

D gene: -
V gene: TRBV6-5
J gene: TRBJ2-6
CDR3 protein: CASSPTFSGANVLTF
CDR3 DNA: TGTGCCAGCAGCCCAACATTCTCTGGGGCCAACGTCCTGACTTTC

D gene: TRBD2
V gene: TRBV4-2
J gene: TRBJ2-5
CDR3 protein: CASSQQVAGGGETQYF
CDR3 DNA: TGTGCCAGCAGCCAACAGGTTGCGGGCGGGGGGGAGACCCAGTACTTC

D gene: TRBD1
V gene: TRBV29-1
J gene: TRBJ1-2
CDR3 protein: CSVRQGNYGYTF
CDR3 DNA: TGCAGCGTTAGACAGGGGAACTATGGCTACACCTTC

D gene: -
V gene: TRBV30
J gene: TRBJ1-5
CDR3 protein: CAWSSGQSQPQHF
CDR3 DNA: TGTGCCTGGAGTTCAGGGCAGAGTCAGCCCCAGCATTTT

D gene: -
V gene: TRBV5-1
J gene: TRBJ2-7
CDR3 protein: CASSPPTGLNEQYF
CDR3 DNA: TGCGCCAGCAGCCCGCCTACAGGGCTTAACGAGCAGTACTTC

D gene: TRBD2
V gene: TRBV6-1
J gene: TRBJ2-7
CDR3 protein: CASSDFTSGPPGDEQYF
CDR3 DNA: TGTGCCAGCAGTGATTTCACTAGCGGTCCTCCAGGGGACGAGCAGTACTTC

D gene: -
V gene: TRBV10-3
J gene: TRBJ2-1
CDR3 protein: CAISPGTLNEQFF
CDR3 DNA: TGTGCCATCAGCCCCGGGACTCTCAATGAGCAGTTCTTC

D gene: -
V gene: TRBV6-1
J gene: TRBJ1-2
CDR3 protein: CASSGWTVGYGYTF
CDR3 DNA: TGTGCCAGCAGTGGGTGGACAGTTGGGTATGGCTACACCTTC